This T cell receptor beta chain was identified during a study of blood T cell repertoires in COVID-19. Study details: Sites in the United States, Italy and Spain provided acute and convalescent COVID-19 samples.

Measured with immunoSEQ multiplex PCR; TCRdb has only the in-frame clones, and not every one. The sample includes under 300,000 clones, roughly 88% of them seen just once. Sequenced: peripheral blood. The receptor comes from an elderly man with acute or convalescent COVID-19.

CDR3 sequence: CAIKGGMNTEAFF. The CDR3, as DNA: TGTGCCATCAAGGGGGGGATGAACACTGAAGCTTTCTTT. The chain is built from TRBV10-3 and TRBJ1-1; TRBD1 might be the D (6 bases). CDR1 ENHRY and CDR2 SYGVKD come from the germline V gene. Trimming removed 7 bases from V and 0 bases from J, with 9 bases in between. The length of the CDR3 is 13 residues.